This entry is about one TCR beta chain. Its target antigen remains unknown. Nothing much larger sits one base from this clone, and base qualities are not available. The library was made by the immunoSEQ multiplex PCR assay. Held by TCRdb, this immuneACCESS table contains in-frame sequences only and omits some clones. Under half of the omission traces to an unresolved V gene where checked; the cause of the rest is unknown. The sample table shows about 83,000 clones, and around 92% are seen once. The top ten clones comprise 0.25% to 0.3% of the sample. This sample is part of a study of technical replicates of blood from a few donors (dated by TCRdb to 2015 to 2018). CDR1 and CDR2 were assigned from the germline V gene as MNHNS and SASEGT. The CDR3, from cysteine to phenylalanine, totals 13 residues. Solely the CDR3 DNA is kept, with 39 bases framed from the first base. Trimmed from V: 3 bases; trimmed from J: 4 bases; junction bases lacking a gene match: 2.

The receptor's source is a human donor in good health. The sample was T cells isolated from PBMCs. The rearrangement combines TRBV6-1 with TRBJ1-2; the central 7 bases match TRBD1. This receptor carries the CDR3 CASSDGTVYGYTF. The sequence in DNA is TGTGCCAGCAGTGATGGGACAGTCTATGGCTACACCTTC.